The 30 T cell receptor beta chains below come from one sample, sequenced in a study of beta chain features in type 1 diabetes. Expressed TCRB transcripts were sequenced after all isolated RNA was converted to cDNA. Repertoires were generated with immunoSEQ multiplex PCR, while TCRdb's copy carries only in-frame clones and drops some. This repertoire shows 350,000 to 450,000 clones, around 13% found once; its top ten account for roughly 0.035%. Sequencing was done on a sample of naive CD4+ T cells from blood. The receptors derive from a young man in good health.

The chain links TRBV4-3 to TRBJ2-2; D call uncertain. V dropped 1 base and J dropped 6 bases, with 9 bases sitting between them. This CDR3 comprises 14 residues. In germline, CDR1 is LGHNA, CDR2 YSLEER. Written as DNA, the CDR3 is TGCGCCAGCAGCCAAGCCCCTGGGGCCGGGGAGCTGTTTTTT. Translating gives CASSQAPGAGELFF.

This clone was seen a handful of times. Other DNA sequences in the sample encode the same CDR3. This chain joins TRBV6-5 and TRBJ2-3; D gene unclear. Germline CDR1 and CDR2: MNHEY and SVGAGI. The CDR3 runs 12 residues. Between the trimmed V and J ends, which lost 4 bases and 2 bases, there was a span of 4 bases. This chain's CDR3 is CASSSSTDTQYF. The DNA of the CDR3 is TGTGCCAGCAGTTCATCCACAGATACGCAGTATTTT.

The CDR3 here is CASSFGRTDTQYF. In DNA form, the CDR3 reads TGTGCCAGCAGTTTTGGGAGGACAGATACGCAGTATTTT. V gene TRBV27 combines with J gene TRBJ2-3; D might be TRBD2 (6 bases). CDR1 is MNHEY and CDR2 is SMNVEV in the germline V gene (reference sequence). Trimming took 3 bases from V and 3 from J, leaving 7 bases between them. The CDR3 contains 13 residues.

This clone turned up a few times. The chain combines TRBV5-1 with TRBJ2-1; TRBD2 matches at 7 bases. V lost 3 bases and J lost 3; bases outside the gene matches: 3. Germline loops: CDR1 SGHRS, CDR2 YFSETQ. The CDR3 has 14 amino acids. As DNA, the CDR3 is TGCGCCAGCAGCTCCGGGACTAACTACAATGAGCAGTTCTTC. Encoded protein: CASSSGTNYNEQFF.

The chain combines TRBV29-1 with TRBJ2-1; D may be TRBD2 (6 bases). Germline assignment: CDR1 SQVTM and CDR2 ANQGSEA. V was cut by 7 bases and J by 0 bases, with 16 bases left in between. CDR3 length: 15 residues. The CDR3 sequence: CSAGEGPSSYNEQFF. The CDR3 DNA is TGCAGCGCGGGAGAGGGCCCGAGCTCCTACAATGAGCAGTTCTTC.

This rearrangement joins TRBV9 to TRBJ2-1; the D gene is possibly TRBD1 (6 bases). There are 14 residues in the CDR3. V was clipped by 4 bases and J by 2 bases, with 10 bases between them. Germline V CDR1 and CDR2: SGDLS, YYNGEE. For the CDR3, the DNA is TGTGCCAGCAGCTCCCGGGACACCTACAATGAGCAGTTCTTC. Its protein is CASSSRDTYNEQFF.

This sequence joins TRBV6-6 and TRBJ2-5; D may be TRBD2 (5 bases). Trimming stripped 10 bases from V and 5 bases from J, with 11 bases between. The CDR3 has 11 amino acids. Germline CDR1 and CDR2: MNHNY and SVGAGI (reference sequence). Written as DNA, the CDR3 is TGTGCCACCACCCGCGGGGAGACCCAGTACTTC. Translation: CATTRGETQYF.

The rearrangement uses TRBV30 and TRBJ1-5; D ambiguous. The germline V and J ends were trimmed by 1 base and 1 base, with 5 bases remaining between them. This CDR3 is 13 amino acids long. Per the germline V gene, CDR1 is GTSNPN and CDR2 is SVGIG (reference sequence). CDR3 nucleotides: TGTGCCTGGAGTGGTTGGAGCAATCAGCCCCAGCATTTT. This translates into CAWSGWSNQPQHF.

The V and J genes are TRBV7-2 and TRBJ2-5; D uncertain. Looked up from germline, CDR1 is SGHTA and CDR2 is FQGNSA. The CDR3 sequence is 14 residues long. V lost 1 base and J 2 bases, leaving 8 bases between the germline ends. The CDR3 reads CASSLGSRQETQYF. The DNA of the CDR3 is TGTGCCAGCAGCTTAGGGTCACGACAAGAGACCCAGTACTTC.

This clone was observed a few times. The rearrangement links TRBV11-2 to TRBJ2-3, with D perhaps matching TRBD1 or TRBD2 (6 bases each). V dropped 5 bases and J dropped 0 bases, with 15 bases sitting between them. Per germline, CDR1 SGHAT and CDR2 FQNNGV. The CDR3 is 16 residues long. The CDR3 nucleotides are TGTGCCAGCAGCCCCCGGAGAGGGGGGAGCACAGATACGCAGTATTTT. It is translated as CASSPRRGGSTDTQYF. Drawing the rest from reference TRBV11-2 and TRBJ2-3, the complete variable domain is EAGVAQSPRYKIIEKRQSVAFWCNPISGHATLYWYQQILGQGPKLLIQFQNNGVVDDSQLPKDRFSAERLKGVDSTLKIQPAKLEDSAVYLCASSPRRGGSTDTQYFGPGTRLTVL.

This chain connects TRBV7-6 to TRBJ2-3, with D perhaps TRBD2 (7 bases). The CDR3 covers 16 residues. Germline V gives CDR1 SGHVS, CDR2 FNYEAQ. Trimming shortened V by 1 base and J by 5 bases, and 16 bases separated the two germline ends. Here the CDR3 reads CASSLGGGGAQDTQYF. CDR3 DNA sequence: TGTGCCAGCAGCTTAGGAGGGGGAGGGGCCCAAGATACGCAGTATTTT.

This clone turned up a few times. The CDR3: CASSGELGHETQYF. DNA for the CDR3: TGCGCCAGCAGCGGGGAACTAGGCCATGAGACCCAGTACTTC. This chain links TRBV5-1 with TRBJ2-5; possible D gene TRBD2, 5 bases. Trimming removed 4 bases at V and 5 bases at J, with 15 bases between. This CDR3 region has 14 residues. Germline V gene data show CDR1 as SGHRS and CDR2 as YFSETQ.

CDR3 DNA: TGCAGCGTTAGACAGGGGCCAGACATGAACACTGAAGCTTTCTTT. Translated, it gives CSVRQGPDMNTEAFF. The rearrangement links TRBV29-1 to TRBJ1-1; 8 positions match TRBD1. CDR3 length: 15 amino acids. Germline CDR1 and CDR2: SQVTM and ANQGSEA. The junction had 8 bases not matched to a gene; V was cut back by 5 bases and J by 0 bases.

The chain recombines TRBV29-1 with TRBJ2-1, with 12 positions matching TRBD2. The CDR3 contains 14 residues. With 7 bases clipped from V and 7 bases from J, the junction kept 8 bases outside the gene matches. Per germline, CDR1 SQVTM and CDR2 ANQGSEA. CDR3 DNA sequence: TGCAGCGCCGCTAGCGGGAGGGGGGGTAATGAGCAGTTCTTC. It codes for CSAASGRGGNEQFF.

The chain has TRBV30 and TRBJ1-2, with TRBD1 matching 7 bases. This CDR3 is 12 amino acids long. The ends lost 4 bases at V and 6 bases at J; junction bases unmatched: 5. Germline V gene sequence: CDR1 GTSNPN, CDR2 SVGIG (reference sequence). CDR3 nucleotide sequence: TGTGCCTGGACAGGGGGTAGGGATGGCTACACCTTC. Translating gives CAWTGGRDGYTF.

This clone turned up a few times. DNA for the CDR3: TGTGCCAGCAGCACTCCGAGGGAGGGCTATACAGATACGCAGTATTTT. It yields the protein CASSTPREGYTDTQYF. V usage is TRBV9 and J usage is TRBJ2-3; 7 bases align to TRBD2. CDR3 length equals 16 residues. Germline loops: CDR1 SGDLS, CDR2 YYNGEE. Trimming cost V 4 bases and J 3 bases; bases outside gene matches: 11.

This chain connects TRBV6-5 to TRBJ2-7, with D possibly matching TRBD1 (5 bases). The CDR3 extends over 15 amino acids. Deletions cut 4 bases from V and 2 bases from J, with 15 bases between. The germline gives CDR1 MNHEY, CDR2 SVGAGI. The CDR3 protein is CASSFRQTGPYEQYF. The CDR3 coding sequence is TGTGCCAGCAGTTTTAGACAGACCGGACCCTACGAGCAGTACTTC.

The sample holds a few counts of this clone. The J gene is TRBJ2-5, the V gene TRBV5-1, with D maybe TRBD2 (5 bases). Germline V gives CDR1 SGHRS, CDR2 YFSETQ. The CDR3 totals 15 residues. V was clipped by 7 bases and J by 1 base, with 17 bases between them. Here the CDR3 DNA reads TGCGCCAGCCACGTTATGGGCGGAGGCCAAGAGACCCAGTACTTC. Translating it yields CASHVMGGGQETQYF.

The J gene is TRBJ2-5, the V gene TRBV7-8; tentative D call: TRBD2 (6 bases). Trimming left V 1 base short and J 3 bases short, with 9 bases between. CDR3 length equals 14 residues. Germline CDR1 SGHVS, CDR2 FQNEAQ. This CDR3 reads CASSLGPGEETQYF. CDR3 in DNA: TGTGCCAGCAGCTTAGGGCCGGGGGAAGAGACCCAGTACTTC.

The chain combines TRBV13 with TRBJ2-3, with D possibly matching TRBD1 (6 bases). The V gene lost 4 bases and the J gene lost 2 bases, with 7 bases spanning the gap. The CDR3 runs to 13 residues. The V gene's germline CDR1 is PRHDT and CDR2 FYEKMQ (reference sequence). CDR3 loop: CASSWTATDTQYF. CDR3 nucleotides: TGTGCCAGCAGCTGGACAGCCACAGATACGCAGTATTTT.

This sequence joins TRBV7-2 and TRBJ1-2, with a tentative D call TRBD1 (5 bases). The CDR3 consists of 13 residues. The germline V gene has CDR1 SGHTA and CDR2 FQGNSA. Trimming stripped 2 bases from V and 4 bases from J, with 8 bases between. In DNA form, the CDR3 reads TGTGCCAGCAGCTTATGGGGCAGCTATGGCTACACCTTC. Translated: CASSLWGSYGYTF.

The chain links TRBV9 to TRBJ1-6; D perhaps matches TRBD1 (5 bases). This CDR3 contains 14 residues. Trimming removed 4 bases from V and 7 bases from J, with 12 bases in between. Germline V gene lookup returns CDR1 SGDLS and CDR2 YYNGEE. The CDR3 DNA reads as TGTGCCAGCAGCCCAGGGCGGGGGAATTCACCCCTCCACTTT. Amino acid sequence: CASSPGRGNSPLHF.

The chain recombines TRBV19 with TRBJ2-1; D possibly uses TRBD1 or TRBD2 (5 bases each). V gave up 3 bases and J gave up 6 bases, with 24 bases separating them. The CDR3 spans 18 residues. CDR1 is LNHDA and CDR2 is SQIVND in the germline V gene (reference sequence). The CDR3 sequence: CASSMVKGFGTPSNEQFF. The CDR3, as DNA: TGTGCCAGTAGTATGGTGAAAGGGTTCGGGACCCCAAGCAATGAGCAGTTCTTC.

The chain couples TRBV2 to TRBJ2-3; D is possibly TRBD1 or TRBD2 (5 bases each). The germline V gene has CDR1 SNHLY and CDR2 FYNNEI. V dropped 6 bases and J dropped 2 bases, with 15 bases sitting between them. This CDR3 spans 15 amino acids. CDR3 in DNA: TGTGCCAGCAGAGACCGGGACCTGGACACAGATACGCAGTATTTT. This translates into CASRDRDLDTDTQYF.

This chain links TRBV7-9 with TRBJ2-5, with D perhaps matching TRBD1 (5 bases). V was pared by 6 bases and J by 3 bases, with 17 bases between. This CDR3 has 15 residues. Germline V gene data show CDR1 as SEHNR and CDR2 as FQNEAQ (reference sequence). The CDR3 loop reads CASRPTFAGKETQYF. The CDR3 DNA sequence: TGTGCCAGCAGGCCAACTTTTGCAGGGAAAGAGACCCAGTACTTC.

This clone has only a few counts. This sequence joins TRBV7-9 and TRBJ2-7, with TRBD2 identical over 7 bases. J was trimmed by 3 bases and V by 6 bases; bases with no gene match: 20. The CDR3 has 18 amino acids. Germline V gene sequence: CDR1 SEHNR, CDR2 FQNEAQ (reference sequence). CDR3 protein: CASRRFTAGTRGDYEQYF. The CDR3 nucleotides are TGTGCCAGCAGGCGCTTCACAGCGGGGACTCGCGGGGACTACGAGCAGTACTTC.

This clone was found a few times. This chain links TRBV5-6 with TRBJ2-3; tentative D call: TRBD2 (5 bases). CDR3 length: 16 amino acids. The V gene lost 1 base and the J gene lost 2 bases, with 14 bases spanning the gap. The germline CDR1 and CDR2 sequences are SGHDT and YYEEEE. The CDR3: CASSLNPSGNTDTQYF. In DNA, the CDR3 is TGTGCCAGCAGCTTGAATCCCAGCGGAAACACAGATACGCAGTATTTT.

This clone was recorded a few times. This chain uses TRBV9 with TRBJ2-5; D call uncertain. The CDR3 contains 13 residues. Germline V gives CDR1 SGDLS, CDR2 YYNGEE. Trimming left V 0 bases short and J 7 bases short, with 10 bases between. The CDR3 region is CASSVGGIRTQYF. The CDR3 DNA reads TGTGCCAGCAGCGTAGGCGGAATTAGGACCCAGTACTTC.

This rearrangement joins TRBV4-1 to TRBJ1-1; possible D gene TRBD1, 5 bases. The CDR3 covers 13 residues. V was cut by 10 bases and J by 1 base, with 13 bases left in between. CDR1 is MGHRA, CDR2 YSYEKL, per germline. The CDR3 sequence: CATRDRQNTEAFF. Here the CDR3 DNA reads TGCGCCACCAGGGATCGTCAGAACACTGAAGCTTTCTTT.

V is TRBV4-1 and J is TRBJ2-2; perhaps TRBD2 as D (5 bases). V dropped 0 bases and J dropped 2 bases, with 7 bases sitting between them. This CDR3 region has 15 residues. From germline, CDR1 is MGHRA and CDR2 YSYEKL. CDR3 sequence reads: CASSQDGDNTGELFF. CDR3 coding DNA: TGCGCCAGCAGCCAAGACGGGGATAACACCGGGGAGCTGTTTTTT.